This T cell receptor (beta chain) was observed in a study of T cells expressing NK-cell markers. Study context: The authors sequenced eight donors, of whom seven were HCMV-seropositive and one was seronegative.

Notes on the study in general: Whether expanded NKG2C+ T cell clones recognized HCMV stayed uncertain. A range of roughly 1.0-8% of CD8+ T cells consisted of dominant NKG2C+ clonotypes in several donors. Where several donors were concerned, these clonotypes also led the CD3+CD56-NKG2C+ fraction.

Regarding this clonotype: The antigen is undetermined.

TCRdb re-called the 5' RACE reads, yielding one record per CDR3 amino acid sequence without DNA. The sample yields roughly 180,000 distinct CDR3 sequences, of which the top ten take up approximately 17%. The CDR3 totals 18 residues. Germline V lookup: CDR1 KGHSH, CDR2 LQKENI. V gene TRBV18 combines with J gene TRBJ2-2; the TRBD2 assignment by TCRdb is unverifiable without DNA. The sequence was collected from a woman aged 18-69 years in good health. The source material was blood T cells: a sorted CD56 or NKG2C T cell subset, CD4+ or CD8+ T cells, or bulk PBMC T cells (not recorded which). CDR3 protein: CASSLTAPGLYNTGELFF.